This T cell receptor (beta chain) derives from a study of regulatory T cells in long-lasting Graves disease. Study-wide points: Persistent disease preferred TRBV28, TRBJ1-2 and TRBJ2-5; new disease, TRBV20-1 and TRBJ2-1. The number of shared public clonotypes was higher in persistent patients (2,741) than new patients (roughly 970).

CDR3 regions were amplified by Arm-PCR using iRepertoire HTBI primers to build TCR beta libraries. In TCRdb, the multiplex PCR reads were re-called with MiXCR into one record per CDR3 protein. This table has over 500,000 distinct CDR3 sequences, about 16% appearing once. Time point denoted: newly diagnosed GD, antithyroid drugs for less than 3 months. There was RNA extracted from PBMCs, and the TCR library was made from it. A remark on this clonotype: Its antigen is still unknown.

J gave up 4 bases and V 7 bases, and 7 bases lay outside the gene matches. The length of the CDR3 is 14 residues. Germline V gene lookup returns CDR1 MNHNS and CDR2 SASEGT. Another study also made use of these data, one on T cells in Graves' hyperthyroidism and ophthalmopathy. In that study: A first-round RT-PCR of the TCR CDR3 used the HTBI primer set. Ophthalmopathy and stable hyperthyroidism were separated by a 13 V-J model.

This specimen was peripheral blood mononuclear cells (PBMCs), taken at new diagnosis, from a patient treated with antithyroid drugs. The receptor comes from a man between 18 and 35 years old with Graves disease. The chain joins TRBV6-1 to TRBJ2-1; 7 nucleotides align to TRBD2. CDR3 DNA: TGTGCCAGCACCGAGTTTAGCGGGTACAATGAGCAGTTCTTC. Its translation is CASTEFSGYNEQFF.